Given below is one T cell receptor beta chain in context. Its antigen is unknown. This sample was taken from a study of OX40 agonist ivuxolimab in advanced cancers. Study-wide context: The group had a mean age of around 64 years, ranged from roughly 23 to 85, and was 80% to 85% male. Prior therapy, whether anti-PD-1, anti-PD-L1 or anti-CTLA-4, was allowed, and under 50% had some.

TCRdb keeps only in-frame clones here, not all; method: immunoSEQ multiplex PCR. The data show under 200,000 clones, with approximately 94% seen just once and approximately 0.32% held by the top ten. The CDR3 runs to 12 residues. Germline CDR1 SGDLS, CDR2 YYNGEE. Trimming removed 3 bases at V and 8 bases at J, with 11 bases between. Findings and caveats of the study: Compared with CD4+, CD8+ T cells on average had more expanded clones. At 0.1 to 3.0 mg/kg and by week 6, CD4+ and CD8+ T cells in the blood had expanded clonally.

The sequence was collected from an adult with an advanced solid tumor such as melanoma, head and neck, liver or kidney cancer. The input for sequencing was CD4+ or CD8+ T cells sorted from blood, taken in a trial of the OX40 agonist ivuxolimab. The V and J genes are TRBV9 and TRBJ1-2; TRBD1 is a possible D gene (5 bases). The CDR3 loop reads CASSGNRMGYTF. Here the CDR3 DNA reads TGTGCCAGCAGCGGAAACAGGATGGGCTACACCTTC.